This T cell receptor beta chain stems from a study of monozygotic twins with cystic fibrosis. J gave up 3 bases and V 4 bases, and 3 bases lay outside the gene matches. Germline V gene sequence: CDR1 MNHEY, CDR2 SMNVEV (reference sequence). The CDR3 is 15 residues long. Assay: immunoSEQ multiplex PCR; the TCRdb copy retains only in-frame clones and omits some. The sample yields 15,000 to 20,000 clones, about 90% seen once. This chain connects TRBV27 to TRBJ2-2; 9 positions match TRBD1. The specimen was blood. The receptor was derived from a girl aged 2 to 9 with cystic fibrosis. For the CDR3, the DNA is TGTGCCAGCAGTTGGTGGACAGGGGACACCGGGGAGCTGTTTTTT. Translating it yields CASSWWTGDTGELFF.